This T cell receptor (beta chain) derives from a study of blood T cell repertoires in COVID-19. In the study overall: COVID-19 samples from acute and convalescent phases originated in the United States, Italy and Spain. The cDNA or gDNA used as material had been derived from T cells, B-cell-depleted T cells, or PBMCs.

Unmatched junction bases numbered 6, after V lost 6 bases and J lost 5 bases. The CDR3 runs to 13 residues. CDR1 is WSHSY, CDR2 SAAADI, per germline. Data came from immunoSEQ multiplex PCR; TCRdb stores just in-frame clones and leaves some out. The sample includes some 330,000 clones, just under 90% of them seen just once. Seattle patients were enrolled while actively infected and followed longitudinally. This clonotype originated in a woman aged 30 to 39 with COVID-19, enrolled during active disease. The sample consisted of peripheral blood. The chain is built from TRBV10-2 and TRBJ1-1; 7 bases fit TRBD1. The CDR3 nucleotides read TGCGCCAGCAGCGCAGGGGGAAGGACTGAAGCTTTCTTT. Amino acids: CASSAGGRTEAFF.